What follows is one TCR beta chain and its context. The data belong to a study of blood T cell repertoires in COVID-19. As for the study in general: The United States, Italy and Spain supplied acute and convalescent COVID-19 samples. PBMCs, B-cell-depleted T cells, or T cells were the source of the cDNA or gDNA that made up the material.

CDR3 size: 15 residues. Deletions cut 4 bases from V and 0 bases from J, with 10 bases between. Germline V gene sequence: CDR1 LGHDT, CDR2 YNNKEL (reference sequence). Profiling relied on immunoSEQ multiplex PCR, and the TCRdb table lists in-frame clones only, not all of them. The sample contains hundreds of thousands of clones, around 90% of which appear only once. In assigning cohorts, the study relied on participant-reported clinical history. Material for sequencing was PBMCs or T cells enriched from blood (not recorded which). The clonotype originates from a woman aged 30 to 39 who had recovered from COVID-19. The gene calls are TRBV3-1 (or the pseudogene TRBV3-2) and TRBJ2-1; D not resolved. The CDR3 is CASSLTQSSYNEQFF. The CDR3 nucleotides are TGTGCCAGCAGCCTAACACAAAGCTCCTACAATGAGCAGTTCTTC.